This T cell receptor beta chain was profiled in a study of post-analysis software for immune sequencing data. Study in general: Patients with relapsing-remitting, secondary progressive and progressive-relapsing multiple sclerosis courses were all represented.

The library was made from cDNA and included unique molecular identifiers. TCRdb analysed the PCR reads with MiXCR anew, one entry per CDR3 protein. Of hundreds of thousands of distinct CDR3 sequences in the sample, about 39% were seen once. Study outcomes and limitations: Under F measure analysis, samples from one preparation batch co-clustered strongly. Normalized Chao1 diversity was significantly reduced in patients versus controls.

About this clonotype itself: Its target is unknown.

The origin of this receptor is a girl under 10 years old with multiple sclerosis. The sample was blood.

The CDR3 bases are TGTGCCATCAGTGATCCCGGGGGGCCCAAAAACATTCAGTACTTC. As protein: CAISDPGGPKNIQYF. The chain couples TRBV10-3 to TRBJ2-7; possible D gene TRBD2, 7 bases. The end of the DNA fits TRBJ2-4 better, so the J call may be wrong. Germline V lookup: CDR1 ENHRY, CDR2 SYGVKD. This CDR3 is 15 amino acids long.